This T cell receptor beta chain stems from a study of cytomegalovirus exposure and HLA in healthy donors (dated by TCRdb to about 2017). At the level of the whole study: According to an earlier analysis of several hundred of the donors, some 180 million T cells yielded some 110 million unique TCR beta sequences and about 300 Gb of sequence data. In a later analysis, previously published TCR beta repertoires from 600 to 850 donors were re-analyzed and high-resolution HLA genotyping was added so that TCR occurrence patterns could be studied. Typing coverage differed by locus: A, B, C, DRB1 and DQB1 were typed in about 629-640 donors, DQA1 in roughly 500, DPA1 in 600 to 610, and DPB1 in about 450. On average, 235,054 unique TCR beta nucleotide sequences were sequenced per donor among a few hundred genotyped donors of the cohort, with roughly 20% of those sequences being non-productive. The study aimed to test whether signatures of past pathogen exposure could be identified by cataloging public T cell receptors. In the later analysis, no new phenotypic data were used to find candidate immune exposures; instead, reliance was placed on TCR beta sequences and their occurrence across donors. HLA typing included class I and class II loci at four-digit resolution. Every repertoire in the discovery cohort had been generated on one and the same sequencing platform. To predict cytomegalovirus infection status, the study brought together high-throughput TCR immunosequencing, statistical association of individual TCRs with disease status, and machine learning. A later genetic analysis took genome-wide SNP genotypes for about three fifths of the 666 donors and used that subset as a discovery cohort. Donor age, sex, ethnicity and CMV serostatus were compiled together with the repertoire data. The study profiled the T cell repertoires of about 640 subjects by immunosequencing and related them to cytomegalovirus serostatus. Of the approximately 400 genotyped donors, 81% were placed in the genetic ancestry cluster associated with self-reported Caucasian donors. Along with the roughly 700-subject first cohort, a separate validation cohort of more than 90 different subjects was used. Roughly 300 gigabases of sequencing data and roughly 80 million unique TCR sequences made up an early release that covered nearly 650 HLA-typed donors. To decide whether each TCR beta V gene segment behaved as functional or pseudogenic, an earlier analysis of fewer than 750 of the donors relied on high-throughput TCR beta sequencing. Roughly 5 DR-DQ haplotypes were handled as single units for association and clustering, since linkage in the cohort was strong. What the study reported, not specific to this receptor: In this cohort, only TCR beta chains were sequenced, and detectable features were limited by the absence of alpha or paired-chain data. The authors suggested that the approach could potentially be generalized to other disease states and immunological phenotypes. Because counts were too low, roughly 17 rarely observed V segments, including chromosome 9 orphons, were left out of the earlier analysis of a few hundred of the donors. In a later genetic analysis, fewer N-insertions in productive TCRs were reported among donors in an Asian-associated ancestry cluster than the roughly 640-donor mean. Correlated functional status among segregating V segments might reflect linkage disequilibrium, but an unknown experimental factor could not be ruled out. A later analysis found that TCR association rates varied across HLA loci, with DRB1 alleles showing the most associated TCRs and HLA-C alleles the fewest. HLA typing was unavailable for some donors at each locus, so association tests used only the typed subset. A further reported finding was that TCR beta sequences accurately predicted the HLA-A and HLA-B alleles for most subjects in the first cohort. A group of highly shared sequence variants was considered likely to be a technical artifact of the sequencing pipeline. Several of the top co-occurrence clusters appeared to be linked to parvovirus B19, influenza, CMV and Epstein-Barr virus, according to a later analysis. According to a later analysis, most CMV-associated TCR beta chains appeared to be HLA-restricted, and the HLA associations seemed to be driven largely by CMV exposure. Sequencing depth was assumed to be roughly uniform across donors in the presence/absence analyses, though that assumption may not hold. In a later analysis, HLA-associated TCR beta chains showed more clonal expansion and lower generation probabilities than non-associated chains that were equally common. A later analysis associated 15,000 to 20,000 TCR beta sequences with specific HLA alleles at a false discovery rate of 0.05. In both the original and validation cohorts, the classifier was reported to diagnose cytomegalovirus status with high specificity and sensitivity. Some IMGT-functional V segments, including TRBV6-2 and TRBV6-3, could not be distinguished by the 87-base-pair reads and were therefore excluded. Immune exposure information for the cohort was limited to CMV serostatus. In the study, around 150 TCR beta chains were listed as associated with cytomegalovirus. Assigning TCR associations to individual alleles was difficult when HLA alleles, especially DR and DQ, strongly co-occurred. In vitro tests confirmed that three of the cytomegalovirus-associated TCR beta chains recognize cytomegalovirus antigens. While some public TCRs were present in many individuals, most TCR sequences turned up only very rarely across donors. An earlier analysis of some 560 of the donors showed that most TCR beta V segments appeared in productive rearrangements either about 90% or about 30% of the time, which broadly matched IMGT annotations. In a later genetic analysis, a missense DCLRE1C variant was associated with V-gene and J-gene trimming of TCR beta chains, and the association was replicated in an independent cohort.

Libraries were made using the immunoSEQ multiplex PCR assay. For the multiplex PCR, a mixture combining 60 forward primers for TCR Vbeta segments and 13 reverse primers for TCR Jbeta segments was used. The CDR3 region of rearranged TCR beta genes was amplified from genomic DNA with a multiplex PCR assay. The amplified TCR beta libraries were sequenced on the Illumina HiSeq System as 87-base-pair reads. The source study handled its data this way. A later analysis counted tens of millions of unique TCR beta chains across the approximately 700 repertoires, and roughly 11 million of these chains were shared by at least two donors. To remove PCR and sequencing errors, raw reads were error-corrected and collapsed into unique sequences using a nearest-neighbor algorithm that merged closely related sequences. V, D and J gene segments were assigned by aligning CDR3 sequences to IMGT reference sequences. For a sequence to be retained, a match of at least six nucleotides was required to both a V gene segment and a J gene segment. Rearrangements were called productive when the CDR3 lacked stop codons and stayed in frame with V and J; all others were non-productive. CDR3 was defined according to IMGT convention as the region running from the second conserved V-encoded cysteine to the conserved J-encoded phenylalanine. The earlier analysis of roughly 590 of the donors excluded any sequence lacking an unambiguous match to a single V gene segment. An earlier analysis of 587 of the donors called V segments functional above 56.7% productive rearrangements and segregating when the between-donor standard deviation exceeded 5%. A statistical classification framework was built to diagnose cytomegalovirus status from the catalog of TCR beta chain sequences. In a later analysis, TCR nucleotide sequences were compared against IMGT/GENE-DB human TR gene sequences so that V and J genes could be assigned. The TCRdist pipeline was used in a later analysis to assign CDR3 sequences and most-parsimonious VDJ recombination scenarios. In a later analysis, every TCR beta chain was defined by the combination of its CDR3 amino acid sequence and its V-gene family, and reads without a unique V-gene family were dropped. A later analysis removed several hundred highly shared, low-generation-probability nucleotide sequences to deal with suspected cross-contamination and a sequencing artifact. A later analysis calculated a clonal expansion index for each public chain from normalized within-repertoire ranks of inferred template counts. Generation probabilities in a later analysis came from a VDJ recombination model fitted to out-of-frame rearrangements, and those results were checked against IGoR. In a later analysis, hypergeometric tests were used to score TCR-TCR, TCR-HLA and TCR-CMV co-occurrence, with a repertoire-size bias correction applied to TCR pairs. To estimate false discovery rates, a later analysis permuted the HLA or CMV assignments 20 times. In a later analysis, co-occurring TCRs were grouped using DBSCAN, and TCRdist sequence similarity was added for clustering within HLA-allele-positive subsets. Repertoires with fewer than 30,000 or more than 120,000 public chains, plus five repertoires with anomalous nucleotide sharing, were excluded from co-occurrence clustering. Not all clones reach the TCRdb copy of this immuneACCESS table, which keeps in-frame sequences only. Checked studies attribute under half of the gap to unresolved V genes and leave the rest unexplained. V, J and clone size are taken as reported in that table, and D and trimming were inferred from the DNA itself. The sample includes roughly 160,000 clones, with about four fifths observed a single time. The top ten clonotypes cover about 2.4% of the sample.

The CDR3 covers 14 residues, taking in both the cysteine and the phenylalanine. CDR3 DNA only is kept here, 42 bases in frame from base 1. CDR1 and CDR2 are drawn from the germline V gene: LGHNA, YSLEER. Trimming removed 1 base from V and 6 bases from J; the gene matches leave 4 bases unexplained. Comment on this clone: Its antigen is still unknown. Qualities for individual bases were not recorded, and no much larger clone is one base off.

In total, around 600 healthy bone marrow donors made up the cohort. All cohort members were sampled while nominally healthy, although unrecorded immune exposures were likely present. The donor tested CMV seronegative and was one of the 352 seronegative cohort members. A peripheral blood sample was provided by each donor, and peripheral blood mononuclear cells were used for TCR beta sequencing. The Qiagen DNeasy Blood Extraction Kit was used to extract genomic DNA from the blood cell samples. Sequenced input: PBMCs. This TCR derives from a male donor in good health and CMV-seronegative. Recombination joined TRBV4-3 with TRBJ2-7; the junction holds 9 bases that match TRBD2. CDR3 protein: CASSQVGSGGEQYF. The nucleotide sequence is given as TGCGCCAGCAGCCAAGTCGGTAGCGGGGGCGAGCAGTACTTC.